This entry describes one T cell receptor beta chain. The table lists this clone with a count of one. No antigen is known for it. Within one base of it there is no much larger clone, and no base qualities were kept. One collaborating source in Seattle enrolled patients during active infection and followed them longitudinally through the course of disease. Whole blood was collected in K2EDTA tubes by collaborating institutions according to the institutions' own protocols. For TCRbeta analysis, collaborators shipped samples as frozen whole blood, isolated PBMCs, or DNA extracted from either of those sample types. These data originate in a study of blood T cell repertoires in COVID-19 (TCRdb year 2020). For the study in its entirety: Samples covering the acute and convalescent phases of COVID-19 were provided by collaborators in the United States, Italy and Spain. Samples came from the ongoing ImmuneRACE study (first 160 participants) plus 1,254 subjects from 6 global collaborators. Subjects who had been exposed to COVID-19, were actively infected with it, or had recovered from it provided the deeply sampled blood TCRbeta repertoires that made up the dataset. Where available, HLA class I and class II types were taken from metadata supplied by the sample provider and were not determined by assay-based typing. The material from the prospective study consisted of cDNA or gDNA derived from T cells, B-cell-depleted T cells, or PBMCs. A de-identified subject ID, COVID-19 status, age in years and sex were almost always included in the sample metadata. The repertoires were made available in a free public database intended to serve as a resource for research on the immune response to SARS-CoV-2.

The immunoSEQ Assay, a bias-controlled multiplex PCR, was used to amplify TCRbeta CDR3 regions from genomic DNA. Processing in the source paper ran as follows. Within the assay, amplification of reference gene primers was used to estimate how many nucleated cells each sample contained. To quantify the absolute abundance of each unique TCRbeta CDR3 rearrangement, sequence reads were collapsed and filtered. For each sample, productive Simpson clonality was calculated as the square root of Simpson's diversity index over productive rearrangements. The clones in this table, taken by TCRdb from immuneACCESS, are in-frame only. Not every clone is retained; where verified, under half of the shortfall comes from an unresolved V gene, and the cause of the rest is unknown. V and J calls and clone size are as listed in that table; D and trimming were resolved from the DNA. This sample has 220,000 or so clones in its table, and more than 75% of those were observed once. In total, the top ten clones hold approximately 8.4% of the sample.

The CDR3, cysteine through phenylalanine, is 18 amino acids long. Just CDR3 DNA is preserved here, 54 bases in frame from base 1. V loses 10 bases at its end and J loses 0 bases; junction bases beyond the gene matches: 13. Taken from the germline V gene (reference sequence), the CDR1 and CDR2 loops are LNHDA and SQIVND. Overall study outcomes, separate from this receptor: The quantity of clinical and demographic metadata differed by source and by participant and was supplied without curation.

The sequence joins TRBV19 to TRBJ2-6; a stretch of 9 junction bases matches TRBD1. The sequencing input was peripheral blood. This clonotype originated in a woman at least 80 years old with COVID-19, enrolled during active disease. The nucleotide sequence is TGTGCCACCCTCCCGGGGGGACAGGGATCCTCTGGGGCCAACGTCCTGACTTTC. Translated, this gives CATLPGGQGSSGANVLTF.